This is a list of T cell receptor beta chains from one sample in a study of T cells in Graves' hyperthyroidism and ophthalmopathy. Using its own MiXCR run on the multiplex PCR reads, TCRdb lists one record per CDR3 protein. The sample has around 380,000 distinct CDR3 sequences, 13% seen once; the top ten hold around 21%. Sequenced input: blood. These receptor sequences come from a man younger than 40 with Graves' hyperthyroidism that later progressed to Graves' ophthalmopathy. Both conserved end residues are part of each CDR3. D genes are given only for firm matches. Size tells how often a clone was seen (once, few, many) or the class of an expanded clone, and some rows leave it out.

clone_size,v_call,j_call,d_call,cdr3_aa,cdr3_nt
few,TRBV11-2,TRBJ2-5,NA,CASSLNRGLETQYF,TGTGCCAGCAGCTTAAATAGGGGACTAGAGACCCAGTACTTC
many,TRBV27,TRBJ1-6,NA,CASSSTGYNSPLHF,TGTGCCAGCAGCAGTACAGGGTATAATTCACCCCTCCACTTT
few,TRBV6-5,TRBJ2-7,TRBD1,CASSYSKPGGYEQYF,TGTGCCAGCAGTTACTCGAAACCAGGGGGCTACGAGCAGTACTTC
NA,TRBV20-1,TRBJ1-2,NA,CSARPQESYGYTF,TGCAGTGCTAGACCGCAGGAAAGCTATGGCTACACCTTC
many,TRBV6-1,TRBJ2-7,NA,CASSEGFGYEQYF,TGTGCCAGCAGCGAAGGTTTCGGCTACGAGCAGTACTTC
few,TRBV5-1,TRBJ2-4,NA,CASSLVSSQDSKNIQYF,TGCGCCAGCAGCTTGGTCTCCTCCCAGGACAGCAAAAACATTCAGTACTTC
NA,TRBV24-1,TRBJ2-1,TRBD2,CATSGRGNGHNEQFF,TGTGCCACCAGTGGGCGGGGGAACGGCCACAATGAGCAGTTCTTC
many,TRBV12-5,TRBJ2-7,NA,CASGLVWCQGQDSYEQYF,TGTGCTAGTGGTTTGGTATGGTGTCAGGGGCAAGACTCCTACGAGCAGTACTTC
NA,TRBV28,TRBJ1-6,NA,CASIGGWDNSPLHF,TGTGCCAGCATTGGGGGGTGGGATAATTCACCCCTCCACTTT
NA,TRBV3-1,TRBJ1-3,NA,CAGSPRDTTGNTIYF,TGTGCCGGCAGTCCCCGGGATACAACTGGAAACACCATATATTTT
NA,TRBV20-1,TRBJ2-7,TRBD2,CSARDFRLAGGSKRYEQYF,TGCAGTGCTAGAGATTTTCGACTAGCGGGGGGTTCGAAGCGGTACGAGCAGTACTTC
many,TRBV28,TRBJ2-5,NA,CASSRTGGGETQYF,TGTGCCAGCAGCCGGACCGGAGGTGGGGAGACCCAGTACTTC
few,TRBV27,TRBJ2-3,NA,CASSTPGPRGPDTQYF,TGTGCCAGCAGTACACCGGGCCCAAGGGGACCAGATACGCAGTATTTT
many,TRBV28,TRBJ1-5,NA,CASSPSVSGQPQHF,TGTGCCAGCAGCCCCTCGGTCTCGGGGCAGCCCCAGCATTTT
few,TRBV20-1,TRBJ2-3,NA,CSAMDPSTDTQYF,TGCAGTGCTATGGATCCTAGCACAGATACGCAGTATTTT
NA,TRBV7-9,TRBJ2-2,NA,CASSFSGNLTGELFF,TGTGCCAGCAGCTTCTCGGGGAATCTCACCGGGGAGCTGTTTTTT
few,TRBV28,TRBJ2-4,TRBD2,CASSLAGTSNIQYF,TGTGCCAGCAGTTTAGCCGGGACTAGCAACATTCAGTACTTC
many,TRBV28,TRBJ1-5,TRBD1,CASGWTGGQPQHF,TGTGCCAGCGGATGGACAGGGGGTCAGCCCCAGCATTTT
many,TRBV25-1,TRBJ1-1,TRBD1,CASSEYGTGGATEAFF,TGTGCCAGCAGTGAATATGGGACAGGGGGCGCAACTGAAGCTTTCTTT
NA,TRBV5-5,TRBJ2-4,TRBD2,CASSLERGGPKNIQYF,TGTGCCAGCAGCTTGGAACGGGGGGGCCCAAAAAACATTCAGTACTTC
few,TRBV7-6,TRBJ1-4,NA,CASRRIGATNEKLFF,TGTGCCAGCAGACGCATAGGGGCAACTAATGAAAAACTGTTTTTT
NA,TRBV20-1,TRBJ2-1,TRBD2,CSASGLAGGPSSYNEQFF,TGCAGTGCTAGTGGACTAGCGGGGGGCCCGAGCTCCTACAATGAGCAGTTCTTC
NA,TRBV5-6,TRBJ2-2,NA,CASSFLSPGELFF,TGTGCCAGCAGCTTTCTGTCCCCCGGGGAGCTGTTTTTT
few,TRBV6-2/TRBV6-3,TRBJ2-4,NA,CASSYRDIQYF,TGTGCCAGCAGTTACAGGGACATTCAGTACTTC
NA,TRBV9,TRBJ1-2,NA,CASSVDQTGTGYTF,TGTGCCAGCAGCGTAGACCAAACAGGGACTGGCTACACCTTC
NA,TRBV11-3,TRBJ2-1,NA,CASSLAAGPALEQFF,TGTGCCAGCAGCTTAGCGGCGGGACCGGCCCTCGAGCAGTTCTTC
many,TRBV28,TRBJ1-1,NA,CASSWLPQGAFF,TGTGCCAGCAGTTGGCTTCCTCAAGGAGCTTTCTTT
many,TRBV28,TRBJ2-7,NA,CASSPGREQYF,TGTGCCAGCAGTCCAGGGCGTGAGCAGTACTTC
NA,TRBV3-1,TRBJ1-3,NA,CASSHRRGIYGNTIYF,TGTGCCAGCAGCCACCGCCGGGGGATATATGGAAACACCATATATTTT
many,TRBV7-9,TRBJ2-2,NA,CASSLGGTLNTGELFF,TGTGCCAGCAGCTTAGGAGGGACTCTGAACACCGGGGAGCTGTTTTTT
many,TRBV2,TRBJ2-3,NA,CASSVRRLADTQYF,TGTGCCAGCAGTGTTAGGCGTCTCGCAGATACGCAGTATTTT
NA,TRBV6-2/TRBV6-3,TRBJ2-1,NA,CASSGVGEQFF,TGTGCCAGCAGCGGGGTAGGTGAGCAGTTCTTC
many,TRBV7-9,TRBJ1-5,NA,CASSPNSNQPQHF,TGTGCCAGCAGCCCTAATAGCAATCAGCCCCAGCATTTT
few,TRBV5-1,TRBJ2-5,NA,CASSGNRVVSQETQYF,TGCGCCAGCAGCGGCAACAGGGTGGTGAGTCAAGAGACCCAGTACTTC
NA,TRBV6-1,TRBJ2-1,TRBD2,CASSEFSGGEQFF,TGTGCCAGCAGTGAGTTTAGCGGGGGTGAGCAGTTCTTC
many,TRBV13,TRBJ2-3,NA,CASSLRTATDTQYF,TGTGCCAGCAGCTTAAGGACAGCCACAGATACGCAGTATTTT
NA,TRBV30,TRBJ2-1,TRBD1,CAWSGDSIDNEQFF,TGTGCCTGGAGTGGGGACAGCATAGACAATGAGCAGTTCTTC
NA,TRBV14,TRBJ1-3,TRBD1,CASSHIPGTGSGNTIYF,TGTGCCAGCAGCCATATCCCCGGGACAGGGTCTGGAAACACCATATATTTT
few,TRBV4-1,TRBJ2-5,NA,CASSQDPGSRGETQYF,TGCGCCAGCAGCCAAGATCCTGGTAGCCGGGGTGAGACCCAGTACTTC
NA,TRBV4-2,TRBJ2-2,NA,CASSQGVAALNTGELFF,TGTGCCAGCAGCCAAGGGGTAGCGGCCCTAAACACCGGGGAGCTGTTTTTT
few,TRBV2,TRBJ1-3,TRBD1,CASRRQGAGGNTIYF,TGTGCCAGCAGGAGACAGGGGGCGGGAGGAAACACCATATATTTT
many,TRBV20-1,TRBJ1-1,NA,CSAPWEFMNTEAFF,TGCAGTGCACCTTGGGAGTTCATGAACACTGAAGCTTTCTTT
few,TRBV20-1,TRBJ2-2,TRBD1,CSAIETGSITGELFF,TGCAGTGCTATCGAGACAGGGTCTATAACCGGGGAGCTGTTTTTT
NA,TRBV12-5,TRBJ1-6,NA,CASGLLPGGFSYNSPLHF,TGTGCTAGTGGTCTGCTTCCTGGGGGCTTCTCCTATAATTCACCCCTCCACTTT
few,TRBV5-6,TRBJ2-1,NA,CASSFTWGPYNEQFF,TGTGCCAGCAGCTTCACCTGGGGGCCTTACAATGAGCAGTTCTTC
NA,TRBV2,TRBJ2-7,NA,CASTPWRYEQYF,TGTGCCAGCACCCCGTGGAGGTACGAGCAGTACTTC
few,TRBV5-6,TRBJ1-2,TRBD1,CASSYGTAVNYGYTF,TGTGCCAGCAGCTACGGGACAGCCGTCAACTATGGCTACACCTTC
many,TRBV7-2,TRBJ2-7,TRBD1,CASSLGQGVYYEQYF,TGTGCCAGCAGCTTAGGGCAGGGGGTTTATTACGAGCAGTACTTC
many,TRBV20-1,TRBJ1-5,TRBD1,CSASTGENSNQPQHF,TGCAGTGCTTCCACAGGGGAAAATAGCAATCAGCCCCAGCATTTT
NA,TRBV30,TRBJ1-3,NA,CAWSVQGTWGNTIYF,TGTGCCTGGAGTGTACAAGGGACTTGGGGAAACACCATATATTTT
NA,TRBV3-1,TRBJ1-2,NA,CASSPREGHGYTF,TGTGCCAGCAGCCCCAGGGAGGGCCATGGCTACACCTTC